This T cell receptor (beta chain) derives from a study of Graves' ophthalmopathy and Graves' hyperthyroidism. Study-level results: Both an approximately 70% sensitivity and a 72.22% specificity characterized the model's predictions of ophthalmopathy progression. Most expanded clonotypes in thyroid above 0.001 frequency also showed up in blood.

This clonotype was seen at least ten times. Its antigen is as yet unknown. The germline gene is not matched at one end of the junction; a read error may be the cause. Each donor who had ophthalmopathy showed moderate-to-severe activity, a CAS of ≥3, a NOSPECS of ≥4, and a duration under 3 months. Pregnant or lactating patients and those with other autoimmune diseases or uncontrolled infections were excluded. RNA served as the template for amplifying TCR beta CDR3 regions. An initial RT-PCR round employing HTBI primers preceded a second-round multiplex PCR. TCRdb ran MiXCR on the multiplex PCR reads and lists one entry per CDR3 protein. The data hold about 340,000 distinct CDR3 sequences, with roughly 15% observed a single time. The CDR3 sequence is 11 residues long. Per the germline V gene, CDR1 is SGHTA and CDR2 is FQGNSA.

The sequenced sample consisted of peripheral blood. This clonotype was obtained from an adult man with Graves' ophthalmopathy. This chain joins TRBV7-2 and TRBJ1-2; D unresolved. The CDR3 region has the DNA TGTGCCAGCAGCTTATACTACGGCTACACCTTC. It translates to CASSLYYGYTF.